This T cell receptor (beta chain) is from a study of T cell responses to AZD1222 COVID-19 vaccine. The trim removed 8 bases at V and 6 bases at J, leaving 4 bases unmatched. In germline, CDR1 is MRHNA, CDR2 SNTAGT. The CDR3 sequence is 13 residues long. Clones were read by immunoSEQ multiplex PCR, and TCRdb kept only the in-frame ones, dropping some. The sample records about 96,000 clones, under 90% being singletons. The starting material was peripheral blood, obtained on day 0 of AZD1222 vaccination. The receptor was derived from an adult in good health. The gene calls are TRBV6-4 and TRBJ2-3; 11 positions agree with TRBD2. The CDR3 sequence: CASSLAGADTQYF. In DNA, the CDR3 is TGTGCCAGCTCACTAGCGGGAGCCGATACGCAGTATTTT.